This T cell receptor beta chain was sequenced for a study of Ad26.COV2.S vaccination and SARS-CoV-2 variants. Study-wide context: Enrolled in COV1001, the donor was in the Ad26.COV2.S trial arm, which received the vaccine.

Concerning this clone: Its antigen is not identified.

Study outcomes and limitations: Vaccine recipients showed a spike-specific TCR breadth that was higher than in placebo recipients. In TCR breadth and depth analyses, total T cell responses may have been underestimated.

The treatment is: roughly 18 received Ad26.COV2.S at low or high dose, single or two shots; roughly five received placebo; per-sample allocation not given. Sample collection was performed on day 63 after the first vaccine or placebo injection. Generated by immunoSEQ multiplex PCR, the TCRdb table keeps only in-frame clones and is missing some. This sample carries just under 250,000 clones, 88% of them seen once, and the ten largest clones take about 10%. V dropped 0 bases and J dropped 3 bases, with 6 bases sitting between them. The germline gives CDR1 GTSNPN, CDR2 SVGIG (reference sequence). The CDR3 sequence is 12 residues long.

This sequence joins TRBV30 and TRBJ2-7; D unresolved. Sequences were derived from peripheral blood, sampled in a trial of Ad26.COV2.S vaccine versus placebo. The TCR comes from a person between 18 and 60 years old who received the Ad26.COV2.S COVID-19 vaccine or a placebo. CDR3 coding DNA: TGTGCCTGGAGTGTTGGGCTCTACGAGCAGTACTTC. It yields the protein CAWSVGLYEQYF.